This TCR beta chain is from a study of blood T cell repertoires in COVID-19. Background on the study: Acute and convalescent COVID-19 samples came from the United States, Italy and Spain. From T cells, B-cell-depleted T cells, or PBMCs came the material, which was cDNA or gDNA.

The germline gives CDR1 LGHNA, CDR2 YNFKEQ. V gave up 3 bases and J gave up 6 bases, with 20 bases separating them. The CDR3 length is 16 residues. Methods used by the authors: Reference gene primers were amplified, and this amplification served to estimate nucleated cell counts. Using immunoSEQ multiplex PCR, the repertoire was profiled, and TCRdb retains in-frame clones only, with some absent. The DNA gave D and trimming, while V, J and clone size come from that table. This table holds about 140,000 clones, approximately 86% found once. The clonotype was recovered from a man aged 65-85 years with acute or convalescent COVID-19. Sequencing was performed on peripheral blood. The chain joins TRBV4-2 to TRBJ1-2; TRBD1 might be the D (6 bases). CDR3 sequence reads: CASSHLDRSGSDGYTF. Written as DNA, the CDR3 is TGTGCCAGCAGCCACCTAGACAGGTCAGGATCTGATGGCTACACCTTC.